Included here is one T cell receptor beta chain sequence, with context. Each CDR3 protein is one row after TCRdb ran MiXCR on the PCR reads. The table records under 25,000 distinct CDR3 sequences, less than 50% of them present only once. This record belongs to a study of tumor-infiltrating lymphocytes in oesophageal squamous cell carcinoma. This CDR3 contains 13 residues. Looked up from germline, CDR1 is MNHGY and CDR2 is SVAAGI. Source material: blood. The V and J genes are TRBV6-9 and TRBJ2-1; TRBD2 is a possible D gene (6 bases). The better agreement between TRBJ2-7 and the DNA end casts doubt on the J call. This TCR derives from a male donor with esophageal squamous cell carcinoma. This chain's CDR3 is CASRTLRGYEQYF. The CDR3 region has the DNA TGTGCCAGCAGGACTCTGCGGGGCTACGAGCAGTACTTC.